These T cell receptor beta chains were read from a single sample in a study of CD8 T cells in Susac syndrome. One entry per CDR3 protein, called by TCRdb with MiXCR from the immunoSEQ multiplex PCR reads. The table has 200,000 or so distinct CDR3 sequences, 90% to 95% seen once. The sequencing sample was made of CD4+ T cells from PBMCs. These receptors were obtained from a human donor with multiple sclerosis. The CDR3 runs from the conserved cysteine through the conserved F or W. The D gene is left open where the match is weak. Size is stated for part of the rows, as once, few or many counts, or as a class when the clone is expanded.

J gene: TRBJ2-1; V gene: TRBV27; clone size: .; D gene: .; CDR3 protein: CASSPDWEGEQFF; CDR3 DNA: TGTGCCAGCAGTCCCGACTGGGAAGGCGAGCAGTTCTTC
J gene: TRBJ2-5; V gene: TRBV5-1; clone size: .; D gene: TRBD2; CDR3 protein: CASNPSYSGGTQETQYF; CDR3 DNA: TGCGCCAGCAATCCTTCCTATAGCGGGGGGACCCAAGAGACCCAGTACTTC
J gene: TRBJ1-2; V gene: TRBV20-1; clone size: .; D gene: TRBD1; CDR3 protein: CSARAPSGQAGGYTF; CDR3 DNA: TGCAGTGCTAGGGCCCCAAGCGGACAGGCGGGTGGCTACACCTTC
J gene: TRBJ2-7; V gene: TRBV20-1; clone size: .; D gene: TRBD1; CDR3 protein: CSARMDRGIYEQYF; CDR3 DNA: TGCAGTGCTAGAATGGACAGGGGGATCTACGAGCAGTACTTC
J gene: TRBJ1-5; V gene: TRBV20-1; clone size: .; D gene: .; CDR3 protein: CSASAGASNQPQHF; CDR3 DNA: TGCAGTGCTAGCGCAGGGGCGAGCAATCAGCCCCAGCATTTT
J gene: TRBJ2-7; V gene: TRBV20-1; clone size: .; D gene: .; CDR3 protein: CSARPLGWGEAYEQYF; CDR3 DNA: TGCAGTGCTAGACCCCTGGGTTGGGGAGAAGCCTACGAGCAGTACTTC
J gene: TRBJ1-2; V gene: TRBV18; clone size: .; D gene: .; CDR3 protein: CASSTTGIDGYTF; CDR3 DNA: TGTGCCAGCTCAACTACCGGGATTGATGGCTACACCTTC
J gene: TRBJ1-2; V gene: TRBV20-1; clone size: .; D gene: .; CDR3 protein: CSARGRGYTF; CDR3 DNA: TGCAGTGCTAGAGGCCGCGGCTACACCTTC
J gene: TRBJ2-7; V gene: TRBV5-4; clone size: .; D gene: TRBD1; CDR3 protein: CASSWDRGNEQYF; CDR3 DNA: TGTGCCAGCAGCTGGGACAGGGGAAACGAGCAGTACTTC
J gene: TRBJ1-2; V gene: TRBV12-3/TRBV12-4; clone size: .; D gene: TRBD1; CDR3 protein: CASLYRDRGLYGYTF; CDR3 DNA: TGTGCCAGCTTATACCGGGACAGGGGGCTTTATGGCTACACCTTC
J gene: TRBJ2-3; V gene: TRBV6-5; clone size: .; D gene: .; CDR3 protein: CASSFAQGTYTDTQYF; CDR3 DNA: TGTGCCAGCAGTTTTGCCCAGGGGACCTACACAGATACGCAGTATTTT
J gene: TRBJ2-5; V gene: TRBV19; clone size: .; D gene: TRBD2; CDR3 protein: CASTARTSGLAPETQYF; CDR3 DNA: TGTGCCAGTACCGCGAGGACTAGCGGACTCGCCCCTGAGACCCAGTACTTC
J gene: TRBJ2-1; V gene: TRBV20-1; clone size: .; D gene: .; CDR3 protein: CSARDSGYNEQFF; CDR3 DNA: TGCAGTGCTAGAGATTCCGGGTACAATGAGCAGTTCTTC
J gene: TRBJ2-3; V gene: TRBV10-3; clone size: .; D gene: TRBD1; CDR3 protein: CAIKGAFSTDTQYF; CDR3 DNA: TGTGCCATCAAGGGGGCCTTTAGCACAGATACGCAGTATTTT
J gene: TRBJ2-1; V gene: TRBV5-1; clone size: .; D gene: .; CDR3 protein: CASSMSSEQFF; CDR3 DNA: TGCGCCAGCAGTATGAGTTCGGAGCAGTTCTTC
J gene: TRBJ1-2; V gene: TRBV2; clone size: .; D gene: TRBD1; CDR3 protein: CASRDRGRDGYTF; CDR3 DNA: TGTGCCAGCAGGGACAGGGGGCGCGATGGCTACACCTTC
J gene: TRBJ2-5; V gene: TRBV7-2; clone size: .; D gene: .; CDR3 protein: CASSRPTTGRVQETQYF; CDR3 DNA: TGTGCCAGCAGCCGCCCTACGACGGGCCGAGTCCAAGAGACCCAGTACTTC
J gene: TRBJ2-2; V gene: TRBV4-2; clone size: .; D gene: .; CDR3 protein: CASSQVSERELFF; CDR3 DNA: TGTGCCAGCAGCCAAGTTTCGGAGCGGGAGCTGTTTTTT
J gene: TRBJ1-1; V gene: TRBV4-1; clone size: .; D gene: .; CDR3 protein: CASSPHRGTEAFF; CDR3 DNA: TGCGCCAGCAGCCCCCATAGGGGGACTGAAGCTTTCTTT
J gene: TRBJ1-2; V gene: TRBV9; clone size: .; D gene: .; CDR3 protein: CASTLGNLDNYGYTF; CDR3 DNA: TGTGCCAGCACCCTGGGGAACTTAGATAACTATGGCTACACCTTC
J gene: TRBJ2-5; V gene: TRBV7-9; clone size: once; D gene: .; CDR3 protein: CASSRGGSIETQYF; CDR3 DNA: TGTGCCAGCAGCCGTGGAGGGAGTATAGAGACCCAGTACTTC
J gene: TRBJ2-3; V gene: TRBV24-1; clone size: .; D gene: .; CDR3 protein: CATSAGHTQYF; CDR3 DNA: TGTGCCACCTCAGCAGGGCATACGCAGTATTTT
J gene: TRBJ2-5; V gene: TRBV29-1; clone size: .; D gene: TRBD2; CDR3 protein: CSVPSTSGALGTQYF; CDR3 DNA: TGCAGCGTTCCCTCGACTAGCGGGGCCCTTGGGACCCAGTACTTC
J gene: TRBJ2-5; V gene: TRBV30; clone size: .; D gene: .; CDR3 protein: CAWMGPQAETQYF; CDR3 DNA: TGTGCCTGGATGGGGCCTCAGGCGGAGACCCAGTACTTC
J gene: TRBJ2-5; V gene: TRBV20-1; clone size: few; D gene: .; CDR3 protein: CSASGETQYF; CDR3 DNA: TGCAGTGCTAGTGGTGAGACCCAGTACTTC
J gene: TRBJ1-5; V gene: TRBV5-1; clone size: .; D gene: TRBD1; CDR3 protein: CASSKTGGVNQPQHF; CDR3 DNA: TGCGCCAGCAGCAAGACAGGGGGAGTTAATCAGCCCCAGCATTTT
J gene: TRBJ2-6; V gene: TRBV5-1; clone size: .; D gene: .; CDR3 protein: CASSFPAGANVLTF; CDR3 DNA: TGCGCCAGCAGCTTTCCGGCTGGGGCCAACGTCCTGACTTTC
J gene: TRBJ2-1; V gene: TRBV9; clone size: once; D gene: .; CDR3 protein: CASSAGQGAVNEQFF; CDR3 DNA: TGTGCCAGCAGCGCCGGGCAGGGAGCAGTCAATGAGCAGTTCTTC
J gene: TRBJ2-7; V gene: TRBV5-1; clone size: .; D gene: TRBD2; CDR3 protein: CASRSGGPGEQYF; CDR3 DNA: TGCGCCAGCAGGTCGGGAGGGCCGGGAGAGCAGTACTTC
J gene: TRBJ2-1; V gene: TRBV24-1; clone size: .; D gene: .; CDR3 protein: CATSDTTGAYNEQFF; CDR3 DNA: TGTGCCACCAGTGATACTACGGGGGCCTACAATGAGCAGTTCTTC
J gene: TRBJ1-4; V gene: TRBV15; clone size: .; D gene: .; CDR3 protein: CATSPGRIRNEKLFF; CDR3 DNA: TGTGCCACCAGCCCCGGACGGATCCGAAATGAAAAACTGTTTTTT
J gene: TRBJ2-5; V gene: TRBV29-1; clone size: .; D gene: .; CDR3 protein: CSVGSWDLLYRETQYF; CDR3 DNA: TGCAGCGTTGGCTCATGGGATCTTTTATACAGAGAGACCCAGTACTTC
J gene: TRBJ2-1; V gene: TRBV28; clone size: .; D gene: .; CDR3 protein: CASSFRSGFAYNEQFF; CDR3 DNA: TGTGCCAGCAGTTTCCGCTCGGGATTCGCGTACAATGAGCAGTTCTTC
J gene: TRBJ2-1; V gene: TRBV24-1; clone size: once; D gene: .; CDR3 protein: CATGGSRIYNEQFF; CDR3 DNA: TGTGCCACCGGAGGCAGCCGGATCTACAATGAGCAGTTCTTC
J gene: TRBJ1-1; V gene: TRBV29-1; clone size: .; D gene: TRBD1; CDR3 protein: CSVERDRGTEAFF; CDR3 DNA: TGCAGCGTTGAGAGGGACAGGGGCACTGAAGCTTTCTTT
J gene: TRBJ2-2; V gene: TRBV24-1; clone size: .; D gene: TRBD2; CDR3 protein: CATRAGGTNTGELFF; CDR3 DNA: TGTGCCACCAGAGCGGGAGGCACGAACACCGGGGAGCTGTTTTTT
J gene: TRBJ1-5; V gene: TRBV20-1; clone size: .; D gene: .; CDR3 protein: CSASLWGDQPQHF; CDR3 DNA: TGCAGTGCTTCCCTCTGGGGGGATCAGCCCCAGCATTTT
J gene: TRBJ2-3; V gene: TRBV6-2/TRBV6-3; clone size: .; D gene: TRBD2; CDR3 protein: CASSYPRGGADTQYF; CDR3 DNA: TGTGCCAGCAGTTACCCCCGGGGGGGGGCGGATACGCAGTATTTT
J gene: TRBJ2-3; V gene: TRBV12-3/TRBV12-4; clone size: .; D gene: TRBD2; CDR3 protein: CATNPRPRDYTDTQYF; CDR3 DNA: TGTGCCACCAACCCCAGACCCAGGGACTACACAGATACGCAGTATTTT
J gene: TRBJ2-3; V gene: TRBV2; clone size: .; D gene: .; CDR3 protein: CASSDLTGSGDTQYF; CDR3 DNA: TGTGCCAGCAGTGATCTCACCGGGAGCGGAGATACGCAGTATTTT
J gene: TRBJ2-3; V gene: TRBV10-2; clone size: .; D gene: TRBD2; CDR3 protein: CASSPTLATTTDTQYF; CDR3 DNA: TGCGCCAGCAGCCCTACACTAGCGACTACCACAGATACGCAGTATTTT
J gene: TRBJ1-1; V gene: TRBV24-1; clone size: .; D gene: .; CDR3 protein: CATRASGVNTEAFF; CDR3 DNA: TGTGCCACCAGGGCTTCAGGGGTGAACACTGAAGCTTTCTTT
J gene: TRBJ2-7; V gene: TRBV20-1; clone size: .; D gene: .; CDR3 protein: CSAGDARSSYEQYF; CDR3 DNA: TGCAGTGCGGGGGACGCCAGGAGCTCCTACGAGCAGTACTTC
J gene: TRBJ2-7; V gene: TRBV12-5; clone size: .; D gene: .; CDR3 protein: CASGSAGIYEQYF; CDR3 DNA: TGTGCTAGTGGTTCGGCGGGAATCTACGAGCAGTACTTC
J gene: TRBJ2-3; V gene: TRBV20-1; clone size: .; D gene: .; CDR3 protein: CSVGQYTDTQYF; CDR3 DNA: TGCAGTGTCGGCCAGTACACAGATACGCAGTATTTT
J gene: TRBJ2-3; V gene: TRBV7-9; clone size: .; D gene: .; CDR3 protein: CAGGGTDTQYF; CDR3 DNA: TGTGCCGGCGGGGGCACAGATACGCAGTATTTT
J gene: TRBJ1-3; V gene: TRBV7-9; clone size: .; D gene: TRBD1; CDR3 protein: CASFYGTAGNTIYF; CDR3 DNA: TGTGCCAGCTTTTACGGGACAGCTGGAAACACCATATATTTT
J gene: TRBJ2-2; V gene: TRBV4-2; clone size: .; D gene: .; CDR3 protein: CASSQDGRGAGELFF; CDR3 DNA: TGTGCCAGCAGCCAAGATGGTAGGGGGGCCGGGGAGCTGTTTTTT
J gene: TRBJ2-7; V gene: TRBV9; clone size: .; D gene: TRBD2; CDR3 protein: CASSVTSGSTYEQYF; CDR3 DNA: TGTGCCAGCAGCGTAACAAGCGGGAGTACCTACGAGCAGTACTTC
J gene: TRBJ1-4; V gene: TRBV9; clone size: .; D gene: .; CDR3 protein: CASSVGVNPTNEKLFF; CDR3 DNA: TGTGCCAGCAGCGTGGGGGTGAACCCAACTAATGAAAAACTGTTTTTT
J gene: TRBJ1-1; V gene: TRBV5-1; clone size: .; D gene: TRBD1; CDR3 protein: CASSRRTGGSEAFF; CDR3 DNA: TGCGCCAGCAGCAGACGGACAGGGGGCTCTGAAGCTTTCTTT
J gene: TRBJ2-7; V gene: TRBV12-5; clone size: .; D gene: .; CDR3 protein: CAPLEDGPYEQYF; CDR3 DNA: TGTGCACCTCTTGAGGACGGGCCCTACGAGCAGTACTTC
J gene: TRBJ2-5; V gene: TRBV29-1; clone size: .; D gene: .; CDR3 protein: CSVGGFSGETQYF; CDR3 DNA: TGCAGCGTAGGGGGGTTTTCAGGGGAGACCCAGTACTTC
J gene: TRBJ2-7; V gene: TRBV3-1; clone size: .; D gene: TRBD1; CDR3 protein: CASSLSGTGTYEQYF; CDR3 DNA: TGTGCCAGCAGCCTCTCCGGGACAGGCACCTACGAGCAGTACTTC
J gene: TRBJ2-5; V gene: TRBV29-1; clone size: .; D gene: TRBD1; CDR3 protein: CSVDRGPQETQYF; CDR3 DNA: TGCAGCGTGGACAGGGGACCACAAGAGACCCAGTACTTC
J gene: TRBJ2-3; V gene: TRBV3-1; clone size: once; D gene: .; CDR3 protein: CASSPDQYLTDTQYF; CDR3 DNA: TGTGCCAGCAGCCCAGACCAATACCTCACAGATACGCAGTATTTT
J gene: TRBJ1-2; V gene: TRBV20-1; clone size: .; D gene: .; CDR3 protein: CSARLDSEPTF; CDR3 DNA: TGCAGTGCTAGACTGGACAGTGAGCCCACCTTC
J gene: TRBJ2-3; V gene: TRBV24-1; clone size: .; D gene: TRBD1; CDR3 protein: CATSDPDRDPYF; CDR3 DNA: TGTGCCACCAGTGACCCAGACAGGGACCCGTATTTT
J gene: TRBJ2-3; V gene: TRBV5-1; clone size: .; D gene: .; CDR3 protein: CASSLEGEDTQYF; CDR3 DNA: TGCGCCAGCAGCTTGGAAGGGGAGGATACGCAGTATTTT
J gene: TRBJ2-7; V gene: TRBV20-1; clone size: .; D gene: TRBD2; CDR3 protein: CSARSTSGAYEQYF; CDR3 DNA: TGCAGTGCTAGAAGCACTAGCGGTGCCTACGAGCAGTACTTC